A selection of T cell receptor beta chains follows, all from one sample in a study of neurological immune-mediated disorders. TCRdb re-derived calls from the 5' RACE reads in MiXCR, one entry per CDR3 protein. The sample lists tens of thousands of distinct CDR3 sequences, over 6% occurring once. The sample taken for sequencing was CD4+ T cells from blood. The origin of the receptors is a woman in her 40s in good health. Both conserved end residues are part of each CDR3. A D gene is named only where the DNA matches it firmly. Some rows have no size entry. The others give once, few or many, or a class for an expanded clone.

d_gene	v_gene	abundance	j_gene	CDR3aa	CDR3nt
-	TRBV3-1	many	TRBJ1-1	CASSQPSWGAGTEAFF	TGTGCCAGCAGCCAACCCAGCTGGGGGGCAGGCACTGAAGCTTTCTTT
-	TRBV7-9	many	TRBJ2-1	CASSLAGPAGSEQFF	TGTGCCAGCAGCTTAGCGGGGCCCGCTGGAAGTGAGCAGTTCTTC
-	TRBV10-2	many	TRBJ1-5	CASSEGDSNQPQHF	TGCGCCAGCAGTGAAGGAGATAGCAATCAGCCCCAGCATTTT
-	TRBV10-3	many	TRBJ2-1	CASTPAGLYNEQFF	TGTGCCAGCACGCCGGCAGGGCTTTACAATGAGCAGTTCTTC
-	TRBV18	many	TRBJ2-7	CASSPGPPGEQYF	TGTGCCAGCTCACCAGGGCCCCCGGGCGAGCAGTACTTC
TRBD2	TRBV12-3/TRBV12-4	many	TRBJ2-2	CASSLKSGANTGELFF	TGTGCCAGCAGTCTAAAAAGCGGGGCGAACACCGGGGAGCTGTTTTTT
TRBD2	TRBV11-2	many	TRBJ2-7	CASSPIPGGRYEQYF	TGTGCCAGCAGCCCCATTCCGGGGGGGCGGTACGAGCAGTACTTC
TRBD1	TRBV7-2	many	TRBJ1-4	CASSLGTGYEKLFF	TGTGCCAGCAGCCTGGGGACAGGGTACGAAAAACTGTTTTTT
-	TRBV6-5	-	TRBJ1-1	CASGKTDMNTEAFF	TGTGCCAGCGGCAAGACGGATATGAACACTGAAGCTTTCTTT
TRBD1	TRBV10-1	-	TRBJ2-1	CASSPGQDYNEQFF	TGCGCCAGCAGTCCGGGACAGGATTACAATGAGCAGTTCTTC
TRBD1	TRBV7-2	many	TRBJ2-7	CASSRNRGNYEQYF	TGTGCCAGCAGCCGAAACAGGGGTAACTACGAGCAGTACTTC
TRBD1	TRBV6-2/TRBV6-3	many	TRBJ2-1	CASTTGQSYNEQFF	TGTGCCAGCACAACGGGACAGAGCTACAATGAGCAGTTCTTC
-	TRBV6-2/TRBV6-3	many	TRBJ1-2	CATNRGQLHGYTF	TGTGCCACCAACAGAGGACAGCTCCATGGCTACACCTTC
-	TRBV5-1	many	TRBJ2-1	CASSLAGGGSNEQFF	TGCGCCAGCAGCTTGGCCGGGGGCGGGAGTAATGAGCAGTTCTTC
TRBD1	TRBV10-3	many	TRBJ2-1	CAISSDRGMSNEQFF	TGTGCCATCAGCTCGGACAGGGGGATGAGCAATGAGCAGTTCTTC
TRBD2	TRBV7-8	many	TRBJ2-1	CASSLTGVLSGRSYNEQFF	TGTGCCAGCAGCTTAACCGGCGTCTTGAGCGGGAGAAGCTACAATGAGCAGTTCTTC
-	TRBV20-1	many	TRBJ2-2	CSAYYPDASNTGELFF	TGCAGTGCTTATTATCCGGACGCGTCGAACACCGGGGAGCTGTTTTTT
-	TRBV5-8	many	TRBJ1-2	CASSQTKVAYDYTF	TGTGCCAGCAGCCAAACGAAAGTAGCGTATGACTACACCTTC
-	TRBV29-1	many	TRBJ2-3	CSVVTGSGWTDTQYF	TGCAGCGTTGTTACGGGGAGCGGGTGGACAGATACGCAGTATTTT
-	TRBV5-1	many	TRBJ1-2	CASSYTSTEKGYTF	TGCGCCAGCAGCTATACTTCGACAGAAAAAGGCTACACCTTC
-	TRBV7-6	many	TRBJ2-3	CASSPDSTDTQYF	TGTGCCAGCAGCCCGGACTCTACAGATACGCAGTATTTT
-	TRBV4-1	-	TRBJ1-5	CASSQDRAQPQHF	TGCGCCAGCAGCCAAGATAGGGCTCAGCCCCAGCATTTT
-	TRBV18	many	TRBJ2-3	CASSPPLYPRGVTQYF	TGTGCCAGCTCACCACCGCTCTACCCCAGGGGAGTTACGCAGTATTTT
-	TRBV7-9	many	TRBJ1-6	CASSSSGDNSPLHF	TGTGCCAGCAGCTCGTCAGGGGATAATTCACCCCTCCACTTT
TRBD2	TRBV28	many	TRBJ2-1	CASSPPLLAVYNEQFF	TGTGCCAGCAGTCCCCCCCTACTAGCGGTATACAATGAGCAGTTCTTC
TRBD1	TRBV9	many	TRBJ1-1	CASSEHRQGSGGTEAFF	TGTGCCAGCAGCGAACACAGACAGGGAAGCGGTGGGACTGAAGCTTTCTTT
-	TRBV12-3/TRBV12-4	many	TRBJ2-7	CASSSLGGRQYEQYF	TGTGCCAGCAGTTCCCTCGGAGGCAGGCAGTACGAGCAGTACTTC
-	TRBV20-1	many	TRBJ2-5	CSARDFQETQYF	TGCAGTGCGAGGGACTTTCAAGAGACCCAGTACTTC
-	TRBV20-1	many	TRBJ1-5	CSARGDVNQPQHF	TGCAGTGCTAGAGGGGACGTCAATCAGCCCCAGCATTTT
TRBD2	TRBV7-8	many	TRBJ2-3	CASSLARLAASIDTQYF	TGTGCCAGCAGCTTAGCACGACTAGCGGCTTCGATAGATACGCAGTATTTT
-	TRBV3-1	many	TRBJ2-4	CASGLRAPQAKNIQYF	TGTGCCAGCGGCCTAAGGGCTCCCCAAGCCAAAAACATTCAGTACTTC
-	TRBV5-5	many	TRBJ2-5	CASSLTDQETQYF	TGTGCCAGCAGCTTGACGGACCAAGAGACCCAGTACTTC
TRBD2	TRBV20-1	many	TRBJ2-1	CSARAGPLADEQFF	TGCAGTGCGAGAGCGGGACCCCTTGCGGATGAGCAGTTCTTC
-	TRBV27	many	TRBJ1-2	CASSLSPNYGYTF	TGTGCCAGCAGTTTGAGCCCGAACTATGGCTACACCTTC
TRBD1	TRBV5-1	many	TRBJ1-1	CASSDDDRASEAFF	TGCGCCAGCAGCGACGACGACAGGGCAAGTGAAGCTTTCTTT
-	TRBV6-2/TRBV6-3	many	TRBJ2-5	CASTLGPGTQYF	TGTGCCAGCACTCTTGGTCCCGGGACCCAGTACTTC
TRBD2	TRBV7-2	many	TRBJ2-7	CASSETSGTLTGEQYF	TGTGCCAGCAGCGAAACTAGCGGGACTCTCACCGGCGAGCAGTACTTC
TRBD1	TRBV10-1	many	TRBJ2-7	CASSDTGGSYYEQYF	TGCGCCAGCAGCGATACAGGGGGATCTTACTACGAGCAGTACTTC
TRBD2	TRBV5-1	many	TRBJ2-7	CASSPSAGDTYEQYF	TGCGCCAGCAGTCCCTCGGCGGGGGATACCTACGAGCAGTACTTC
-	TRBV29-1	-	TRBJ1-5	CSVESAGNQPQHF	TGCAGCGTTGAATCTGCCGGGAATCAGCCCCAGCATTTT
-	TRBV5-4	-	TRBJ2-7	CASSSVDRAYEQYF	TGTGCCAGCAGTTCTGTTGACAGAGCCTACGAGCAGTACTTC
-	TRBV7-9	many	TRBJ1-3	CASSSRASVSGNTIYF	TGTGCCAGCAGCTCCCGGGCCAGCGTCTCTGGAAACACCATATATTTT
-	TRBV5-6	many	TRBJ2-7	CASSLAGAVSYEQYF	TGTGCCAGCAGCTTGGCCGGAGCGGTCTCCTACGAGCAGTACTTC
-	TRBV4-3	many	TRBJ1-2	CASSQGLGTIYGYTF	TGCGCCAGCAGCCAGGGTTTGGGGACAATCTATGGCTACACCTTC
TRBD1	TRBV12-3/TRBV12-4	many	TRBJ1-2	CASRRDRALHGYTF	TGTGCCAGCAGAAGGGACAGGGCTCTTCATGGCTACACCTTC
-	TRBV9	many	TRBJ1-3	CASSVAGQLPSGNTIYF	TGTGCCAGCAGCGTAGCTGGGCAGCTACCTTCTGGAAACACCATATATTTT
-	TRBV5-1	many	TRBJ2-1	CASSPRTISGEQFF	TGCGCCAGCAGCCCACGGACCATTTCGGGTGAGCAGTTCTTC
-	TRBV28	many	TRBJ2-7	CASREAPLGGEQYF	TGTGCCAGCAGGGAGGCACCTCTCGGCGGGGAGCAGTACTTC
-	TRBV4-2	many	TRBJ2-7	CASSQDLPVEQYF	TGTGCCAGCAGCCAAGATCTCCCAGTCGAGCAGTACTTC
-	TRBV20-1	many	TRBJ2-7	CSATGVEYSYEQYF	TGCAGTGCTACGGGGGTTGAGTACTCCTACGAGCAGTACTTC
-	TRBV28	many	TRBJ2-7	CASSRNQGSLVYEQYF	TGTGCCAGCAGCAGAAACCAAGGGTCCCTCGTCTACGAGCAGTACTTC
TRBD2	TRBV5-5	-	TRBJ2-1	CASSSPLRLAGGSYNEQFF	TGTGCCAGCAGCTCCCCCCTAAGGCTAGCGGGGGGGTCCTACAATGAGCAGTTCTTC
-	TRBV12-3/TRBV12-4	many	TRBJ2-3	CASKPVNTDTQYF	TGTGCCAGCAAGCCAGTGAACACAGATACGCAGTATTTT